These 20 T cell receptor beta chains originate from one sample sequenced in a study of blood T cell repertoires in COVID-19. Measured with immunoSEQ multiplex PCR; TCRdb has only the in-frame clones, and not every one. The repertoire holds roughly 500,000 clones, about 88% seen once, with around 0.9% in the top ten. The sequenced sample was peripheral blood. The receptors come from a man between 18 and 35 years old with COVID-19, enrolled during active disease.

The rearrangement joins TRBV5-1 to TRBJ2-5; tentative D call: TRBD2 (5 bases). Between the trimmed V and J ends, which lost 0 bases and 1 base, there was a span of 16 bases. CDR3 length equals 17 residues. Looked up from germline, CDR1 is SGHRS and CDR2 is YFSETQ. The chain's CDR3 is CASSLDNRGGLQETQYF. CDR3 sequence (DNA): TGCGCCAGCAGCTTGGATAACCGTGGCGGGCTCCAAGAGACCCAGTACTTC.

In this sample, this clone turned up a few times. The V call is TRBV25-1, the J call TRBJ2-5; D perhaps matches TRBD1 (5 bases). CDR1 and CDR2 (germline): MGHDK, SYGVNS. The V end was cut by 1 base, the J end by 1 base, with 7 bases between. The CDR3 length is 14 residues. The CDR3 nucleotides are TGTGCCAGCAGTGAATGGGGCAGCCAAGAGACCCAGTACTTC. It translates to CASSEWGSQETQYF.

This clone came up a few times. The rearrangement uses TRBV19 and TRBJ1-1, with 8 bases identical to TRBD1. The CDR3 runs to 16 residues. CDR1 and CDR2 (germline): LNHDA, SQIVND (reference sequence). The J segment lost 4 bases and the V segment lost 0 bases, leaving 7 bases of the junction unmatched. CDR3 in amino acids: CASSIETGVSSTEAFF. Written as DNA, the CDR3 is TGTGCCAGTAGTATAGAGACAGGGGTTAGTAGCACTGAAGCTTTCTTT.

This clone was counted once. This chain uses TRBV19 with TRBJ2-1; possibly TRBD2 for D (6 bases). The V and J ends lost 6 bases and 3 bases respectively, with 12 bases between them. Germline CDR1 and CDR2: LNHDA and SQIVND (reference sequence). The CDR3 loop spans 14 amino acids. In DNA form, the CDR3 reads TGTGCCAGTAGCCCGGGACTTCACTACAATGAGCAGTTCTTC. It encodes CASSPGLHYNEQFF.

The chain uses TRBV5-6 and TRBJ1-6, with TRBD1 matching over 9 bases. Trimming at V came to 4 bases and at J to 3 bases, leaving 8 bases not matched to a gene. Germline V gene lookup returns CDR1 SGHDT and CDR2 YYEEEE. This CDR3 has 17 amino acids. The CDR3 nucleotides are TGTGCCAGCAGCCCCGGGACAGGGACCGACTATAATTCACCCCTCCACTTT. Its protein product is CASSPGTGTDYNSPLHF.

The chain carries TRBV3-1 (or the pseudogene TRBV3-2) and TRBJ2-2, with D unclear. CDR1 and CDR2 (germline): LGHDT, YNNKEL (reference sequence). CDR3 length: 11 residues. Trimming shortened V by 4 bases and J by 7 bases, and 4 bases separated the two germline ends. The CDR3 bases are TGTGCCAGCAGCCCGGGCGGGGAGCTGTTTTTT. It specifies CASSPGGELFF.

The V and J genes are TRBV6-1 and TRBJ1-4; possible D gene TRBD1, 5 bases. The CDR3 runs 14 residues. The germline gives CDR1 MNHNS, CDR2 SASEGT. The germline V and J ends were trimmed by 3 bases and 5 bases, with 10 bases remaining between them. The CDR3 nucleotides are TGTGCCAGCAGTGATCGGCAGGGCAATGAAAAACTGTTTTTT. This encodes CASSDRQGNEKLFF.

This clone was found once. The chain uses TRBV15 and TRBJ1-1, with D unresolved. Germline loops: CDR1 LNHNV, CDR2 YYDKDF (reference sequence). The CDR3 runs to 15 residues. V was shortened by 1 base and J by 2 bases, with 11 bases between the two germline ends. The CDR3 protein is CATSRGQARNTEAFF. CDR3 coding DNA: TGTGCCACCAGCAGAGGCCAGGCGAGAAACACTGAAGCTTTCTTT.

The CDR3 nucleotides read TGTGCCAGCAGCCCGGGACTAGCGGGGCCCTACGAGCAGTACTTC. This encodes CASSPGLAGPYEQYF. The chain uses TRBV14 and TRBJ2-7; 13 bases are shared with TRBD2. V shed 4 bases and J 2 bases; nucleotides not matched to a gene: 2. The CDR3 covers 15 residues. The germline CDR1 and CDR2 sequences are SGHDN and FVKESK.

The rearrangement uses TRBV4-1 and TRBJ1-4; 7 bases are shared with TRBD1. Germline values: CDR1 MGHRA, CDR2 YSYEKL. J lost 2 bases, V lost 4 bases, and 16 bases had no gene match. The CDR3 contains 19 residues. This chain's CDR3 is CASSLTSGTVSVTNEKLFF. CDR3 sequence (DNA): TGCGCCAGCAGCCTTACGTCGGGGACAGTCAGTGTGACTAATGAAAAACTGTTTTTT.

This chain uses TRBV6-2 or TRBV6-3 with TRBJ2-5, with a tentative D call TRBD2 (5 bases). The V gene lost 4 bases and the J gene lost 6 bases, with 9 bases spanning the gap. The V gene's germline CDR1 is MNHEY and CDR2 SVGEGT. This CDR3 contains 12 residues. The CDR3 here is CASSLLAQTQYF. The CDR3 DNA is TGTGCCAGCAGTTTGCTAGCCCAGACCCAGTACTTC.

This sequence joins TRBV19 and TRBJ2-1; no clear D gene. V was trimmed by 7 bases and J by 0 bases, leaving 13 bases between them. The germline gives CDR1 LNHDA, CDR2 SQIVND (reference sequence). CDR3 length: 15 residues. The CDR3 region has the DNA TGTGCCAGTACCCCATTCTCGAGCTCCTACAATGAGCAGTTCTTC. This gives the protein CASTPFSSSYNEQFF.

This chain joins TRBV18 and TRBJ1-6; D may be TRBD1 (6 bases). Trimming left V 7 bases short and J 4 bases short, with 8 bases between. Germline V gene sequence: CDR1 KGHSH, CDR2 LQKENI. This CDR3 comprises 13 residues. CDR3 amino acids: CASLQGYNSPLHF. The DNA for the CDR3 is TGTGCCAGCTTACAGGGTTATAATTCACCCCTCCACTTT.

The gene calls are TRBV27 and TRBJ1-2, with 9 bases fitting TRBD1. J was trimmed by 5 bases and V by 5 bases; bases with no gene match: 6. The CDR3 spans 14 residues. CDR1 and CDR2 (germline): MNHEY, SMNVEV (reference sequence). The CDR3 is CASSHTGTGYGYTF. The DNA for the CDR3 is TGTGCCAGCAGTCATACCGGGACAGGGTATGGCTACACCTTC.

CDR3 in DNA: TGTGCCAGAGGATGGAACGGGGACCAAGAGACCCAGTACTTC. This gives the protein CARGWNGDQETQYF. This rearrangement joins TRBV5-3 to TRBJ2-5; D possibly corresponds to TRBD2 (5 bases). TRBV5-3 is marked as an open reading frame, function uncertain. The germline V and J ends were trimmed by 7 bases and 0 bases, with 13 bases remaining between them. This CDR3 comprises 14 residues.

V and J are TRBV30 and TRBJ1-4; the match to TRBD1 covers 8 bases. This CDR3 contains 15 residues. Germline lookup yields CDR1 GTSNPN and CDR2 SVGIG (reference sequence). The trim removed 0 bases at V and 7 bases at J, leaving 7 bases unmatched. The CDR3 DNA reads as TGTGCCTGGAGTGTACGGGGAACAGGGGGTGAAAAACTGTTTTTT. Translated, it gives CAWSVRGTGGEKLFF.

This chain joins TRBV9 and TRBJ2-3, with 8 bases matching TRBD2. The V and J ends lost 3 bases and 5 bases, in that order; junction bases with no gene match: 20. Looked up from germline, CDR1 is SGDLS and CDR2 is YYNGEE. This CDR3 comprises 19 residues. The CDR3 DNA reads TGTGCCAGCAGCGCTCGCTCCGGGACTAGTAGCGCCTCGGGAGATACGCAGTATTTT. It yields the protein CASSARSGTSSASGDTQYF.

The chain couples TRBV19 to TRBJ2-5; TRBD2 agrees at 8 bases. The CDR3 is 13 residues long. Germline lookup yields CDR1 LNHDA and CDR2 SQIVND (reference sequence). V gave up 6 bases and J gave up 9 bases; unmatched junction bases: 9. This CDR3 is CASSLVSGAPQYF. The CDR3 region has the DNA TGTGCCAGTAGCCTTGTTAGCGGGGCACCCCAGTACTTC.

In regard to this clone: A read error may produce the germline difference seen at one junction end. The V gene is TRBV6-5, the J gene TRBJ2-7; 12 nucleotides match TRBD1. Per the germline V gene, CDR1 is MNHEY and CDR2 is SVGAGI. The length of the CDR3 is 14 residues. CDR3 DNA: TGTGCCAGCGTTGGGACAGGGGGCTCCCACGAGCAGTACTTC. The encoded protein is CASVGTGGSHEQYF.

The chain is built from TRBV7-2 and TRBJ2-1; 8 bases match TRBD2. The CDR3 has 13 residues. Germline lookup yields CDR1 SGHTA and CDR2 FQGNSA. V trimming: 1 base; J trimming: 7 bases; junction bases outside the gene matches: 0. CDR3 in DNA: TGTGCCAGCAGCTTAGTAGCGGGGAATGAGCAGTTCTTC. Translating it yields CASSLVAGNEQFF. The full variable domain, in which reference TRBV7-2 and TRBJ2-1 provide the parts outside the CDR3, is GAGVSQSPSNKVTEKGKDVELRCDPISGHTALYWYRQSLGQGLEFLIYFQGNSAPDKSGLPSDRFSAERTGGSVSTLTIQRTQQEDSAVYLCASSLVAGNEQFFGPGTRLTVL.